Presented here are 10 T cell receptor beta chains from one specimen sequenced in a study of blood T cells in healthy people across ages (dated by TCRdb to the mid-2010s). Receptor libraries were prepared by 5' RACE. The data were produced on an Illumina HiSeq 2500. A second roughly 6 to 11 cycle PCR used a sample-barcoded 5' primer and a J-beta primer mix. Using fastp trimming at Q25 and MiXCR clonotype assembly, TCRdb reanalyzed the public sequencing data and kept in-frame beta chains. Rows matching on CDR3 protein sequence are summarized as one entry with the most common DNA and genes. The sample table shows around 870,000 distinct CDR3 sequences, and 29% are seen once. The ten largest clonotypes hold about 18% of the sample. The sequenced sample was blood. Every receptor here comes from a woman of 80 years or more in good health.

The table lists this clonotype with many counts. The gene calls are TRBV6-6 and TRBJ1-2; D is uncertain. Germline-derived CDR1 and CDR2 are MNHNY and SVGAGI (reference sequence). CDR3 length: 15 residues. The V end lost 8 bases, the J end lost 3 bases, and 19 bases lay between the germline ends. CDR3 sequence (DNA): TGTGCCAGCCAGATGCCTTTAACCCAGGACTATGGCTACACCTTC. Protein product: CASQMPLTQDYGYTF.

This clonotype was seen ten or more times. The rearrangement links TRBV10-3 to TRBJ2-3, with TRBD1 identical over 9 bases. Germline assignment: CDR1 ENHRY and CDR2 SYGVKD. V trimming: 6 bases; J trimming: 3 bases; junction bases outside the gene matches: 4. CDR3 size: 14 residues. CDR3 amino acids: CAIRPGQGTDTQYF. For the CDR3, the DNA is TGTGCCATCAGGCCGGGACAGGGTACAGATACGCAGTATTTT.

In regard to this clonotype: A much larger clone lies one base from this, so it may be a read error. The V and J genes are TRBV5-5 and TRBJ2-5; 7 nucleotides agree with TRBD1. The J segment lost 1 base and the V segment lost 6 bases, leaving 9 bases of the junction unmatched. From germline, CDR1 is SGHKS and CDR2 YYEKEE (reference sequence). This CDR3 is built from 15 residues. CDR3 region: CASNTTGQLQETQYF. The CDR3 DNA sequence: TGTGCCAGCAACACGACGGGACAGCTCCAAGAGACCCAGTACTTC.

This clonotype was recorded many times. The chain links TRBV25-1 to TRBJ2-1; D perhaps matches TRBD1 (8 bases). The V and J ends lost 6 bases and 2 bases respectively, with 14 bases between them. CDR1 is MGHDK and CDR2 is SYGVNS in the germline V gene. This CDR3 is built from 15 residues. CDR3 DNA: TGTGCCAGCAGCGAAACAGGGGGGGCCTACAATGAGCAGTTCTTC. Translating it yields CASSETGGAYNEQFF. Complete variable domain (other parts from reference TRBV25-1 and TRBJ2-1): EADIYQTPRYLVIGTGKKITLECSQTMGHDKMYWYQQDPGMELHLIHYSYGVNSTEKGDLSSESTVSRIRTEHFPLTLESARPSHTSQYLCASSETGGAYNEQFFGPGTRLTVL.

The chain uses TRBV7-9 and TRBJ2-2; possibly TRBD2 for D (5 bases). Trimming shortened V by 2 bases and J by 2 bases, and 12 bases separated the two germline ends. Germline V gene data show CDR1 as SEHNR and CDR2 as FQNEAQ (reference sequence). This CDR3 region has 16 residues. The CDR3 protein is CASSLPGNHNTGELFF. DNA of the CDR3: TGTGCCAGCAGCTTACCCGGGAACCACAACACCGGGGAGCTGTTTTTT.

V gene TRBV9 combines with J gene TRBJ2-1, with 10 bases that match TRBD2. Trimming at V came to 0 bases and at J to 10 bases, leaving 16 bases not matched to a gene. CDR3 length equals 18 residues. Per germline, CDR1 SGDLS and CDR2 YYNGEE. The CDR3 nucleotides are TGTGCCAGCAGCGTAGCCCACCGATCGGTAGCGGGGGGAGGGGAGCAGTTCTTC. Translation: CASSVAHRSVAGGGEQFF.

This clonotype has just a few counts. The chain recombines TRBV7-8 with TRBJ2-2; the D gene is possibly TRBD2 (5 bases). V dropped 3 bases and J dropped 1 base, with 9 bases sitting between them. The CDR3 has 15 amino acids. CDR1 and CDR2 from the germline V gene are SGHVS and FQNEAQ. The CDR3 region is CASSFGLRNTGELFF. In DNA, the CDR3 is TGTGCCAGCAGCTTCGGACTCCGGAACACCGGGGAGCTGTTTTTT.

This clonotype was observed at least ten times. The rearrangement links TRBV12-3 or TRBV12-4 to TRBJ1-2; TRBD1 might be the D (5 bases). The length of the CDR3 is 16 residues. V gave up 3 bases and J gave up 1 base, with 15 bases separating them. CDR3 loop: CASSLSRDGSNYGYTF. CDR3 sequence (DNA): TGTGCCAGCAGTTTGTCCCGGGACGGAAGTAACTATGGCTACACCTTC.

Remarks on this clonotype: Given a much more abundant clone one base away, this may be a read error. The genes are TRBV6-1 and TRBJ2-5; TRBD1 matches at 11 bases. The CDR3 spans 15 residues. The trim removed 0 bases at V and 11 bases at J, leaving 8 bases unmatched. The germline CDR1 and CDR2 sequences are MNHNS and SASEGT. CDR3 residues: CASSEAGQGGDEQYF. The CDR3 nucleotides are TGTGCCAGCAGTGAAGCGGGACAGGGGGGCGATGAGCAGTACTTC.

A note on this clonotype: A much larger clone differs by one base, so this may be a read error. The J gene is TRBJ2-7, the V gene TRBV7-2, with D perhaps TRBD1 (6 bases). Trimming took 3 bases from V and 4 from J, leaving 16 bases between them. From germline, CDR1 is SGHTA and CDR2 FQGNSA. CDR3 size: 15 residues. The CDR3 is CASSFKVGGQYEQYF. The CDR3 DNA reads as TGTGCCAGCAGCTTCAAGGTTGGGGGCCAGTACGAGCAGTACTTC.